This T cell receptor beta chain was identified in a study of OX40 agonist ivuxolimab in advanced cancers. Looking at the study overall: Two cutaneous melanoma patients and one hepatocellular carcinoma patient, three in all, had partial responses.

Germline CDR1 MDHEN, CDR2 SYDVKM. Trimming removed 1 base from V and 3 bases from J, with 13 bases in between. The CDR3 extends over 15 amino acids. This table comes from immunoSEQ multiplex PCR, and its TCRdb copy is limited to in-frame clones, with some not included. Among tens of thousands of clones listed, more than 80% were seen once. This sample comprised CD4+ or CD8+ T cells sorted from blood, obtained in a trial of the OX40 agonist ivuxolimab. The chain is built from TRBV28 and TRBJ2-7; the D call may be TRBD1 or TRBD2 (6 bases each). The receptor was isolated from an adult with an advanced solid tumor such as melanoma, head and neck, liver or kidney cancer. This CDR3 is CASSLYSGAYYEQYF. In nucleotides, the CDR3 is TGTGCCAGCAGTTTATATTCGGGGGCTTACTACGAGCAGTACTTC.